This T cell receptor beta chain is from a study of cytomegalovirus exposure and HLA in healthy donors (dated by TCRdb to the late 2010s). Turning to the overall study: An earlier analysis of several hundred of the donors reported more than 250 Gb of sequence data and 117 million unique TCR beta sequences from some 180 million T cells. To predict cytomegalovirus infection status, the study combined high-throughput TCR immunosequencing, statistical association of individual TCRs with disease status, and machine learning. Because of strong linkage in the cohort, roughly five DR-DQ haplotypes were treated as single units for association and clustering. All discovery cohort repertoires had been generated on a single sequencing platform. The number of donors typed differed by locus, with about 629-640 for A, B, C, DRB1 and DQB1, more than 500 for DQA1, 600 to 610 for DPA1, and 400 to 490 for DPB1. HLA typing covered class I and class II loci at four-digit resolution. In an earlier analysis of roughly 540 of the donors, high-throughput TCR beta sequencing was used to judge whether each TCR beta V gene segment behaved as functional or pseudogenic. Across 398 genotyped donors of the cohort, an average of approximately 240,000 unique TCR beta nucleotide sequences per donor were sequenced, and roughly a sixth of those sequences were non-productive. In the later analysis, no new phenotypic data were used to find candidate immune exposures; instead, reliance was placed on TCR beta sequences and their occurrence across donors. The study aimed to test whether cataloging public T cell receptors could reveal signatures of past pathogen exposure. The T cell repertoires of several hundred subjects were profiled by immunosequencing and related to cytomegalovirus serostatus. The genetic ancestry cluster associated with self-reported Caucasian donors included 70% to 85% of the 300 to 450 genotyped donors. Alongside the repertoire data, information on donor age, sex, ethnicity and CMV serostatus was compiled. A later genetic analysis took genome-wide SNP genotypes for about three fifths of the 666 donors and used that subset as a discovery cohort. A later analysis re-examined previously published TCR beta repertoires from hundreds of donors and added high-resolution HLA genotyping to investigate patterns of TCR occurrence. An early release covering roughly 640 HLA-typed donors comprised about 300 gigabases of sequencing data and 85 million to 100 million unique TCR sequences. Along with the approximately 670-subject first cohort, a separate validation cohort of over a hundred different subjects was used.

The cohort comprised hundreds of healthy bone marrow donors. At the time of sampling, all cohort members were nominally healthy, though unrecorded immune exposures were likely present. The donor tested CMV seropositive, placing the donor among the roughly 300 seropositive members of the cohort. A peripheral blood sample was collected from each donor, and TCR beta sequencing was performed on peripheral blood mononuclear cells. The Qiagen DNeasy Blood Extraction Kit was used to extract genomic DNA from the blood cell samples. As for this clone: This clone's antigen is unknown. No quality values exist for individual bases; no much larger clone is one base distant.

Broad study findings and their caveats: A total of roughly 160 TCR beta chains were listed by the study as associated with cytomegalovirus. Specific HLA alleles were associated with some 15,000 TCR beta sequences at a false discovery rate of 0.05 in a later analysis. Correlated functional status among segregating V segments might be attributable to linkage disequilibrium, but an unknown experimental factor could not be ruled out. Sequencing depth was assumed to be roughly uniform across donors in the presence/absence analyses, though that assumption may not hold. HLA typing was unavailable for some donors at each locus, so association tests used only the typed subset. An association between a missense DCLRE1C variant and V-gene and J-gene trimming of TCR beta chains was found in a later genetic analysis and replicated in an independent cohort. The classifier was reported to diagnose cytomegalovirus status with high specificity and sensitivity in both the original cohort and the validation cohort. Assigning TCR associations to individual alleles was difficult when HLA alleles, especially DR and DQ, strongly co-occurred. A later analysis reported that several top co-occurrence clusters appeared linked to parvovirus B19, influenza, CMV and Epstein-Barr virus. CMV serostatus was the only immune exposure information available for the cohort. According to a later analysis, TCR association rates differed among HLA loci, with DRB1 alleles showing the most associated TCRs and HLA-C alleles showing the fewest. Compared with equally common non-associated chains, HLA-associated TCR beta chains in a later analysis were more clonally expanded and had lower generation probabilities. In a later genetic analysis, fewer N-insertions in productive TCRs were reported among donors in an Asian-associated ancestry cluster than the approximately 710-donor mean. Some IMGT-functional V segments, including TRBV6-2 and TRBV6-3, could not be distinguished by the 87-base-pair reads and were therefore excluded. According to a later analysis, most CMV-associated TCR beta chains appeared to be HLA-restricted, and the HLA associations seemed to be driven largely by CMV exposure. Only TCR beta chains were sequenced in this cohort, and the absence of alpha or paired-chain data limited detectable features. A few of the identified cytomegalovirus-associated TCR beta chains were confirmed in vitro to be specific for cytomegalovirus antigens. According to the authors, the approach could potentially be generalized to other disease states and immunological phenotypes. Most TCR sequences were seen in very few donors, while some public TCRs were found in many individuals. A further reported finding was that TCR beta sequences accurately predicted the HLA-A and HLA-B alleles for most subjects in the first cohort. A group of highly shared sequence variants was considered likely to be a technical artifact of the sequencing pipeline. An earlier analysis of 587 of the donors showed that most TCR beta V segments appeared in productive rearrangements either about 87% or about 30% of the time, which broadly matched IMGT annotations. Over 15 rarely observed V segments, including chromosome 9 orphons, were excluded from the earlier analysis of approximately 600 of the donors because counts were too low.

The library was produced with the immunoSEQ multiplex PCR assay. For the multiplex PCR, a mixture combining 60 forward primers for TCR Vbeta segments and 13 reverse primers for TCR Jbeta segments was used. Amplification of the CDR3 region of rearranged TCR beta genes was performed with a multiplex PCR assay on genomic DNA. The amplified TCR beta libraries were sequenced on the Illumina HiSeq System as 87-base-pair reads. The published analysis was carried out like this. A later analysis tallied roughly 78 million unique TCR beta chains across the 666 repertoires, and around 9.9 million of those chains were shared by two or more donors. A nearest-neighbor algorithm error-corrected the raw reads and collapsed the reads into unique sequences, merging closely related sequences to remove PCR and sequencing errors. V, D and J gene segments were assigned by aligning CDR3 sequences to IMGT reference sequences. For a sequence to be retained, a match of at least six nucleotides to both a V gene segment and a J gene segment was required. Rearrangements were called productive when the CDR3 lacked stop codons and stayed in frame with V and J; all others were non-productive. Following IMGT convention, CDR3 was defined as the stretch from the second conserved V-encoded cysteine up to the conserved J-encoded phenylalanine. Sequences without an unambiguous match to a single V gene segment were excluded from the earlier analysis of several hundred of the donors. In an earlier analysis of approximately 550 of the donors, V segments were called functional above 56.7% productive rearrangements and were called segregating when the between-donor standard deviation exceeded 5%. A statistical classification framework was built to diagnose cytomegalovirus status from the catalog of TCR beta chain sequences. In a later analysis, TCR nucleotide sequences were compared against IMGT/GENE-DB human TR gene sequences so that V and J genes could be assigned. A later analysis assigned CDR3 sequences and most-parsimonious VDJ recombination scenarios with the TCRdist pipeline. In a later analysis, each TCR beta chain was defined by its CDR3 amino acid sequence together with its V-gene family, and reads lacking a unique V-gene family were excluded. As a way to deal with suspected cross-contamination and a sequencing artifact, a later analysis dropped approximately 570 nucleotide sequences that were highly shared and had low generation probability. In a later analysis, a clonal expansion index for each public chain was calculated from normalized within-repertoire ranks of inferred template counts. Generation probabilities in a later analysis came from a VDJ recombination model fitted to out-of-frame rearrangements, and those results were checked against IGoR. In a later analysis, TCR-TCR, TCR-HLA and TCR-CMV co-occurrence was scored with hypergeometric tests, and a repertoire-size bias correction was applied to TCR pairs. In a later analysis, false discovery rates were estimated by permuting HLA or CMV assignments 20 times. In a later analysis, co-occurring TCRs were grouped using DBSCAN, and TCRdist sequence similarity was added for clustering within HLA-allele-positive subsets. Repertoires with fewer than 30,000 or more than 120,000 public chains were left out of co-occurrence clustering, as were a handful of repertoires with anomalous nucleotide sharing. Held by TCRdb, this immuneACCESS table contains in-frame sequences only and omits some clones. Under half of the omission traces to an unresolved V gene where checked; the cause of the rest is unknown. V, J and clone size are those of that table, while D and trimming were read from the DNA. The sample table records approximately 61,000 clones; about 80% of these occur just once. The ten largest clones add up to 45% to 60% of the sample.

The germline V gene sets CDR1 to MNHNS and CDR2 to SASEGT. V was cut back by 7 bases and J by 1 base, leaving a gap of 4 bases between them. The CDR3 runs 11 amino acids, cysteine and phenylalanine included. Only the CDR3 region is kept as DNA, spanning 33 bases read in frame from base 1. The clonotype was recovered from a man aged 45 to 65 in good health and CMV-seropositive. The sample taken for sequencing was PBMCs. Recombination linked TRBV6-1 to TRBJ1-1; no D gene is confidently identified. The nucleotides read TGTGCCAGCACAGGGAACACTGAAGCTTTCTTT. Translated, this gives CASTGNTEAFF.